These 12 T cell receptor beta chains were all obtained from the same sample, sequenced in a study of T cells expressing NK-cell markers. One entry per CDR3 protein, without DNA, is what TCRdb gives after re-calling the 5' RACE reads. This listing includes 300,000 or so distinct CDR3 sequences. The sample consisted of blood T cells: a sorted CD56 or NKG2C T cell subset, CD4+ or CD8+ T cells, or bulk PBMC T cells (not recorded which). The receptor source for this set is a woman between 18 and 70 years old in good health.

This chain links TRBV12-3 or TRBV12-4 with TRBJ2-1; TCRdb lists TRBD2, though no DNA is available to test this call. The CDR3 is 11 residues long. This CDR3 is CASSLDRAQFF.

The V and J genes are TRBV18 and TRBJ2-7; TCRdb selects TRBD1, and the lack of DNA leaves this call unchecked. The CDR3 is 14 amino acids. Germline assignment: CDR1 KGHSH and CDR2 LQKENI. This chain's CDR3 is CASSRGTGPYEQYF.

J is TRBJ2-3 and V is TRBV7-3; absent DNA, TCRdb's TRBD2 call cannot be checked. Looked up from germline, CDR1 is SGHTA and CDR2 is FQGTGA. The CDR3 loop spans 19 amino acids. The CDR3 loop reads CASSLNPPGTSGNLDTQYF.

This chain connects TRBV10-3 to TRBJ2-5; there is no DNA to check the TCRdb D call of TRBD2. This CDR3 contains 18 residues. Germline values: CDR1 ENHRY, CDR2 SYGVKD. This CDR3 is CAISGKAVVAGEPETQYF.

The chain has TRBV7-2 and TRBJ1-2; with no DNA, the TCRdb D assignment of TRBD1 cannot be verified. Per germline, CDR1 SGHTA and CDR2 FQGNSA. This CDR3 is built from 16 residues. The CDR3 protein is CASSLETGGSYYGYTF. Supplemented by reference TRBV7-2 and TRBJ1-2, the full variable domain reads GAGVSQSPSNKVTEKGKDVELRCDPISGHTALYWYRQSLGQGLEFLIYFQGNSAPDKSGLPSDRFSAERTGGSVSTLTIQRTQQEDSAVYLCASSLETGGSYYGYTFGSGTRLTVV.

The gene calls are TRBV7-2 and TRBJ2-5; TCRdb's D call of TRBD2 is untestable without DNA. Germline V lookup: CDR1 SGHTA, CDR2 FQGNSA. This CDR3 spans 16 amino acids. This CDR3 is CASSKGLALLEETQYF.

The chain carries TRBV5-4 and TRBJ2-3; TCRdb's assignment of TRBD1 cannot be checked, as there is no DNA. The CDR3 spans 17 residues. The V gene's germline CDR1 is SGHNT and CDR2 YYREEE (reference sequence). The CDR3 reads CASSLMGRFSPSDTQYF.

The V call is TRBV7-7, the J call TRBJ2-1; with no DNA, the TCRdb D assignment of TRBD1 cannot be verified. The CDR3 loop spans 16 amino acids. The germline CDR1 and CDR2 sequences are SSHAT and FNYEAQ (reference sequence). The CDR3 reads CASSLGGGTDYNEQFF.

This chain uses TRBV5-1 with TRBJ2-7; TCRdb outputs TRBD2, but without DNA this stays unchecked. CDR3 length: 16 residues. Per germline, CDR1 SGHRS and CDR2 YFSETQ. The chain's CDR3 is CASSPLLSGRDYEQYF.

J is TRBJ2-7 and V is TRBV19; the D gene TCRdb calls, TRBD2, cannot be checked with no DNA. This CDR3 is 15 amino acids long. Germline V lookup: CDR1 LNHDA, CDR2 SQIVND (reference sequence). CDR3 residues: CASSSTSGRTYEQYF.

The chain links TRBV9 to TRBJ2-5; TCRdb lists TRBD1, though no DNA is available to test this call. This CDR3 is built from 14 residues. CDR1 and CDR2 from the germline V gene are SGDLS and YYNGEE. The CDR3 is CASSPRTAEETQYF.

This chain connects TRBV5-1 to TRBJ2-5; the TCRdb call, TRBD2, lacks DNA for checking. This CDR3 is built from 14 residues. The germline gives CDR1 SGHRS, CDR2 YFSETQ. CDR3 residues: CASGTEPPQETQYF.